These 27 T cell receptor beta chains came from one sample sequenced in a study of blood T cell repertoires in COVID-19. This table comes from immunoSEQ multiplex PCR, and its TCRdb copy is limited to in-frame clones, with some not included. There are about 300,000 clones in the sample; approximately 90% occur only once, and about 4% lies in the top ten. The material sequenced was PBMCs or T cells enriched from blood (not recorded which). The receptors originated from a man aged 30-40 years who had recovered from COVID-19.

This chain links TRBV2 with TRBJ2-2; 10 bases are a match to TRBD1. The CDR3 runs 18 residues. In germline, CDR1 is SNHLY, CDR2 FYNNEI. The ends lost 4 bases at V and 0 bases at J; junction bases unmatched: 8. The CDR3 DNA sequence: TGTGCCAGCAGTGTTGGACAGGGGGTAAGGGCGAACACCGGGGAGCTGTTTTTT. Residues: CASSVGQGVRANTGELFF.

V gene TRBV5-1 combines with J gene TRBJ1-4, with D hard to call. Trimming stripped 0 bases from V and 7 bases from J, with 10 bases between. The CDR3 consists of 14 residues. In germline, CDR1 is SGHRS, CDR2 YFSETQ. CDR3 DNA sequence: TGCGCCAGCAGCTTGGGAGGAGTGGGTGAAAAACTGTTTTTT. It is translated as CASSLGGVGEKLFF.

The V call is TRBV27, the J call TRBJ1-2; TRBD1 aligns across 9 bases. Per the germline V gene, CDR1 is MNHEY and CDR2 is SMNVEV (reference sequence). The CDR3 totals 14 residues. V shed 8 bases, J shed 6 bases, and the junction held 10 bases outside the gene matches. The CDR3 loop is CASQQGGTGNGYTF. The DNA of the CDR3 is TGTGCCAGCCAACAGGGGGGGACAGGGAATGGCTACACCTTC.

The chain recombines TRBV11-1 with TRBJ2-1; D is possibly TRBD1 (6 bases). The CDR3 spans 16 residues. The germline V gene encodes CDR1 SGHAT and CDR2 FQDESV (reference sequence). Trimming removed 1 base from V and 3 bases from J, with 13 bases in between. CDR3 sequence (DNA): TGTGCCAGCAGCTTAGTCACAGGACAGCTCTACAATGAGCAGTTCTTC. Its protein is CASSLVTGQLYNEQFF.

V usage is TRBV20-1 and J usage is TRBJ2-7; 7 nucleotides agree with TRBD2. The junction had 12 bases not matched to a gene; V was cut back by 3 bases and J by 4 bases. The V gene's germline CDR1 is DFQATT and CDR2 SNEGSKA (reference sequence). The CDR3 is 15 residues long. CDR3 nucleotides: TGCAGTGCTAGTGGCCCACGGGAGGTGTTTTACGAGCAGTACTTC. This codes for CSASGPREVFYEQYF.

This chain connects TRBV10-1 to TRBJ1-1; D gene ambiguous. The CDR3 runs to 11 residues. Trimming took off 4 bases at V and 11 bases at J, with 11 bases between the two ends. CDR1 and CDR2 from the germline V gene are WNHNN and SYGVQD (reference sequence). The CDR3 here is CASSAGSWAFF. The CDR3 DNA follows: TGCGCCAGCAGTGCAGGCTCTTGGGCTTTCTTT.

This clone turned up a few times. V usage is TRBV6-5 and J usage is TRBJ1-5; D might be TRBD1 (6 bases). This CDR3 has 13 amino acids. V was cut by 8 bases and J by 4 bases, with 12 bases left in between. Germline CDR1 reads MNHEY; CDR2 reads SVGAGI. CDR3 sequence: CASAGDWNQPQHF. The CDR3 nucleotides read TGTGCCAGCGCAGGGGATTGGAATCAGCCCCAGCATTTT.

The chain employs TRBV19 and TRBJ1-5, with D uncertain. CDR1 LNHDA and CDR2 SQIVND come from the germline V gene (reference sequence). The length of the CDR3 is 18 residues. Trimming shortened V by 4 bases and J by 0 bases, and 19 bases separated the two germline ends. Written as DNA, the CDR3 is TGTGCCAGTAGTACTGCCGAGGTGTTGATCTATAGCAATCAGCCCCAGCATTTT. Protein sequence: CASSTAEVLIYSNQPQHF.

The chain employs TRBV4-2 and TRBJ2-2; 12 positions agree with TRBD2. Per germline, CDR1 LGHNA and CDR2 YNFKEQ. After removal of 4 bases from V and 7 bases from J, the junction contained 13 bases not matched to a gene. The CDR3 is 18 residues long. The CDR3 protein is CASSPVKRTSGNVGELFF. Written as DNA, the CDR3 is TGTGCCAGCAGCCCTGTCAAGCGGACTAGCGGGAACGTCGGGGAGCTGTTTTTT.

The chain links TRBV2 to TRBJ2-3, with D perhaps matching TRBD1 (6 bases). V was shortened by 2 bases and J by 0 bases, with 18 bases between the two germline ends. Germline CDR1 is SNHLY and CDR2 is FYNNEI. There are 18 residues in the CDR3. The CDR3 sequence: CASSESGSGTLSTDTQYF. The CDR3, as DNA: TGTGCCAGCAGTGAATCAGGATCGGGGACACTTAGCACAGATACGCAGTATTTT.

The chain joins TRBV19 to TRBJ2-1, with 7 bases that match TRBD2. V shed 3 bases and J 7 bases; nucleotides not matched to a gene: 9. The germline V gene has CDR1 LNHDA and CDR2 SQIVND (reference sequence). The CDR3 length is 15 residues. The CDR3 bases are TGTGCCAGTAGTATCGCCAGCGGGGTAGGTAATGAGCAGTTCTTC. It codes for CASSIASGVGNEQFF.

V and J are TRBV11-3 and TRBJ2-3; D is unclear. Per the germline V gene, CDR1 is SGHNT and CDR2 is YENEEA. V dropped 5 bases and J dropped 5 bases, with 11 bases sitting between them. The CDR3 covers 13 residues. The CDR3 nucleotides read TGTGCCAGCAGCCCCAGACTTGGAGATACGCAGTATTTT. Its translation is CASSPRLGDTQYF.

This clone came up once. The V call is TRBV5-1, the J call TRBJ1-4, with a tentative D call TRBD1 (5 bases). The V gene lost 5 bases and the J gene lost 7 bases, with 18 bases spanning the gap. CDR3 length: 15 amino acids. CDR1 is SGHRS, CDR2 YFSETQ, per germline. CDR3 amino acids: CASRTASGGGEKLFF. The CDR3 coding sequence is TGCGCCAGCAGAACAGCATCGGGGGGTGGTGAAAAACTGTTTTTT.

V usage is TRBV28 and J usage is TRBJ2-1; perhaps TRBD2 as D (6 bases). The CDR3 length is 15 residues. CDR1 is MDHEN and CDR2 is SYDVKM in the germline V gene. Trimming stripped 7 bases from V and 0 bases from J, with 13 bases between. The CDR3 DNA follows: TGTGCCAGCAAGATCGGGAGCCACTCCTACAATGAGCAGTTCTTC. Amino acid sequence: CASKIGSHSYNEQFF.

As regards this clone: In the same sample, other DNA sequences code for this CDR3. The chain carries TRBV5-1 and TRBJ2-7; 11 bases line up with TRBD1. The germline CDR1 and CDR2 sequences are SGHRS and YFSETQ. With V trimmed by 0 bases and J by 2 bases, 4 bases remained unmatched. The CDR3 is 16 amino acids. The CDR3 is CASSLGPGQGAYEQYF. CDR3 nucleotide sequence: TGCGCCAGCAGCTTGGGTCCGGGACAGGGGGCCTACGAGCAGTACTTC.

V gene TRBV27 combines with J gene TRBJ1-2; TRBD1 agrees at 8 bases. This CDR3 spans 16 amino acids. J lost 2 bases, V lost 1 base, and 6 bases had no gene match. Germline loops: CDR1 MNHEY, CDR2 SMNVEV (reference sequence). This CDR3 is CASSLFGTGVNYGYTF. The DNA of the CDR3 is TGTGCCAGCAGTTTATTCGGGACAGGAGTGAACTATGGCTACACCTTC.

The chain is built from TRBV2 and TRBJ2-4; TRBD1 might be the D (6 bases). Trimming cost V 3 bases and J 1 base, with 10 bases left between them. The CDR3 totals 15 residues. CDR1 and CDR2 (germline): SNHLY, FYNNEI. CDR3 coding DNA: TGTGCCAGCAGTGAGCAGGGGTTGGCCAAAAACATTCAGTACTTC. It is translated as CASSEQGLAKNIQYF.

CDR3 in DNA: TGTGCCAGCGGAGCGGGGATTGGCTCCTACGAGCAGTACTTC. Translated: CASGAGIGSYEQYF. The chain is built from TRBV6-5 and TRBJ2-7, with 7 nucleotides matching TRBD2. The J segment lost 0 bases and the V segment lost 8 bases, leaving 7 bases of the junction unmatched. Germline CDR1 MNHEY, CDR2 SVGAGI. The CDR3 has 14 residues.

This clone has just a few counts. The chain employs TRBV11-3 and TRBJ1-1, with D possibly matching TRBD1 (6 bases). V was clipped by 4 bases and J by 1 base, with 10 bases between them. The CDR3 consists of 14 residues. CDR1 SGHNT and CDR2 YENEEA come from the germline V gene. CDR3 nucleotides: TGTGCCAGCAGCTCCATGGACAGGAACACTGAAGCTTTCTTT. This sequence encodes CASSSMDRNTEAFF.

This chain uses TRBV19 with TRBJ1-6, with no clear D. Trimming pared 5 bases from V and 9 bases from J, leaving 11 bases between. The CDR3 is 13 residues long. CDR1 is LNHDA and CDR2 is SQIVND in the germline V gene (reference sequence). CDR3 amino acids: CASSGQWVSPLHF. CDR3 bases: TGTGCCAGTAGTGGGCAGTGGGTTTCACCCCTCCACTTT.

V usage is TRBV24-1 and J usage is TRBJ2-5; the match to TRBD1 covers 7 bases. The CDR3 is 16 amino acids. The junction had 9 bases not matched to a gene; V was cut back by 1 base and J by 5 bases. CDR1 KGHDR and CDR2 SFDVKD come from the germline V gene. DNA for the CDR3: TGTGCCACCAGTGATTTCGGCAGGGGGATTTTGGAGACCCAGTACTTC. It encodes CATSDFGRGILETQYF.

The V gene is TRBV6-1, the J gene TRBJ1-5; 7 bases align to TRBD1. The germline V gene encodes CDR1 MNHNS and CDR2 SASEGT. V lost 0 bases to trimming and J lost 7 bases; unmatched junction nucleotides: 9. The CDR3 is 16 residues long. CDR3 sequence: CASSEAKGQVRQPQHF. CDR3 nucleotide sequence: TGTGCCAGCAGTGAAGCGAAAGGACAGGTCCGGCAGCCCCAGCATTTT.

The rearrangement uses TRBV2 and TRBJ1-5; 9 nucleotides agree with TRBD1. Germline trimming cut 4 bases from V and 2 bases from J; bases unmatched to any gene: 6. Germline CDR1 and CDR2: SNHLY and FYNNEI. The CDR3 has 16 residues. The DNA of the CDR3 is TGTGCCAGCAGTGTCCCCACAGGGGGCGGCAATCAGCCCCAGCATTTT. Amino acid sequence: CASSVPTGGGNQPQHF. The full variable domain, in which reference TRBV2 and TRBJ1-5 provide the parts outside the CDR3, is EPEVTQTPSHQVTQMGQEVILRCVPISNHLYFYWYRQILGQKVEFLVSFYNNEISEKSEIFDDQFSVERPDGSNFTLKIRSTKLEDSAMYFCASSVPTGGGNQPQHFGDGTRLSIL.

The rearrangement uses TRBV7-8 and TRBJ1-5; D call uncertain. Between the trimmed V and J ends, which lost 0 bases and 4 bases, there was a span of 7 bases. The CDR3 has 14 residues. Germline V gene data show CDR1 as SGHVS and CDR2 as FQNEAQ. The CDR3 DNA reads as TGTGCCAGCAGCTTAGCGTCTAGTAATCAGCCCCAGCATTTT. This sequence encodes CASSLASSNQPQHF.

This clone was recorded once. DNA of the CDR3: TGTGCCAGCAGCCAACTCTACATGGACAATAACTATGGCTACACCTTC. This translates into CASSQLYMDNNYGYTF. The chain employs TRBV3-1 (or the pseudogene TRBV3-2) and TRBJ1-2, with a tentative D call TRBD1 (5 bases). Germline CDR1 and CDR2: LGHDT and YNNKEL (reference sequence). The CDR3 is 16 amino acids. V was cut by 2 bases and J by 1 base, with 14 bases left in between.

The chain combines TRBV7-9 with TRBJ2-7; TRBD1 aligns across 7 bases. Germline lookup yields CDR1 SEHNR and CDR2 FQNEAQ (reference sequence). With V trimmed by 3 bases and J by 3 bases, 11 bases remained unmatched. This CDR3 has 16 residues. In DNA, the CDR3 is TGTGCCAGCAGCTTCCGAACAGGGGCGAGACACTACGAGCAGTACTTC. It codes for CASSFRTGARHYEQYF.

The chain recombines TRBV28 with TRBJ2-3; TRBD2 matches 11 bases. The CDR3 contains 16 residues. V lost 6 bases and J lost 8; bases outside the gene matches: 13. Germline CDR1 is MDHEN and CDR2 is SYDVKM. CDR3 in amino acids: CASRPSGTSGFGTQYF. The CDR3 DNA follows: TGTGCCAGCAGACCCTCCGGGACTAGCGGTTTTGGTACGCAGTATTTT.